The 32 T cell receptor beta chains listed next were all sequenced from one sample in a study of T cell repertoires in cytomegalovirus infection. TCRdb reprocessed the reads via MiXCR and lists one record per CDR3 protein. The table includes roughly 570,000 distinct CDR3 sequences, approximately 40% detected once. The antigens of these receptors remain unknown. The material sequenced was cultured PBMCs, taken from culture after CMV antigen stimulation. The receptor set was obtained from a human donor in good health (CMV status not recorded). Some clones in this sample may be carry-over from other donors' samples.

The chain couples TRBV6-5 to TRBJ1-2, with D tentatively TRBD1 (5 bases). Trimming stripped 1 base from V and 7 bases from J, with 10 bases between. Germline-derived CDR1 and CDR2 are MNHEY and SVGAGI. This CDR3 spans 13 amino acids. CDR3 sequence: CASSYWSGGGYTF. CDR3 nucleotides: TGTGCCAGCAGTTACTGGTCTGGGGGTGGCTACACCTTC.

The chain carries TRBV2 and TRBJ2-5; D perhaps matches TRBD1 (6 bases). The CDR3 runs to 14 residues. V lost 6 bases, J lost 1 base, and 12 bases lay in between. CDR1 and CDR2 from the germline V gene are SNHLY and FYNNEI. CDR3 nucleotides: TGTGCCAGCAGCAGACAGGCCCCCCAAGAGACCCAGTACTTC. Translation gives CASSRQAPQETQYF.

This clonotype was picked up many times. This sequence joins TRBV7-2 and TRBJ1-6; D uncertain. The CDR3 runs to 12 residues. Trimming removed 1 base at V and 10 bases at J, with 5 bases between. Germline values: CDR1 SGHTA, CDR2 FQGNSA. The CDR3 coding sequence is TGTGCCAGCAGCTTAGTATCCTCACCCCTCCACTTT. Protein sequence: CASSLVSSPLHF.

This clonotype was observed at least ten times. The chain employs TRBV12-3 or TRBV12-4 and TRBJ2-3; TRBD1 agrees at 8 bases. This CDR3 spans 15 amino acids. The V gene end was trimmed by 6 bases and the J gene end by 2 bases; junction bases not matched to a gene: 7. The CDR3 DNA is TGTGCCAGCAGGACCGGGACAGGAGACACAGATACGCAGTATTTT. This sequence encodes CASRTGTGDTDTQYF.

The chain joins TRBV7-6 to TRBJ2-2, with a weak D call TRBD2 (6 bases). CDR3 size: 17 residues. The germline CDR1 and CDR2 sequences are SGHVS and FNYEAQ. V lost 5 bases and J 5 bases, leaving 21 bases between the germline ends. The CDR3 loop reads CASSQWGRVAGTGELFF. CDR3 nucleotides: TGTGCCAGCAGCCAGTGGGGCAGGGTGGCGGGAACCGGGGAGCTGTTTTTT.

The rearrangement joins TRBV7-9 to TRBJ1-5, with TRBD1 matching over 7 bases. There are 15 residues in the CDR3. V lost 5 bases and J lost 1; bases outside the gene matches: 5. The germline V gene has CDR1 SEHNR and CDR2 FQNEAQ (reference sequence). Here the CDR3 reads CASSAGGGSNQPQHF. The CDR3 DNA sequence: TGTGCCAGCAGCGCAGGGGGGGGAAGCAATCAGCCCCAGCATTTT.

Only a few counts were recorded for this clonotype. The CDR3: CASSSLAGGPYSSYNEQFF. CDR3 DNA: TGTGCCAGCAGCTCTCTAGCGGGGGGGCCCTACAGCTCCTACAATGAGCAGTTCTTC. The V gene is TRBV7-9, the J gene TRBJ2-1; 12 bases fit TRBD2. CDR1 is SEHNR and CDR2 is FQNEAQ in the germline V gene (reference sequence). This CDR3 is built from 19 residues. Germline trimming cut 4 bases from V and 0 bases from J; bases unmatched to any gene: 10.

The chain uses TRBV2 and TRBJ2-7; TRBD2 agrees at 8 bases. CDR1 is SNHLY, CDR2 FYNNEI, per germline. The CDR3 is made up of 15 amino acids. J gave up 0 bases and V 1 base, and 2 bases lay outside the gene matches. The CDR3 loop is CASSEESGGSYEQYF. In nucleotides, the CDR3 is TGTGCCAGCAGTGAAGAAAGCGGGGGCTCCTACGAGCAGTACTTC.

This clonotype was detected only a few times. The chain employs TRBV11-2 and TRBJ2-3, with 13 positions matching TRBD2. Per the germline V gene, CDR1 is SGHAT and CDR2 is FQNNGV. V was clipped by 3 bases and J by 6 bases; unmatched bases: 9. CDR3 length: 17 amino acids. In DNA form, the CDR3 reads TGTGCCAGCAGCTTCCGGGGGACTAGCGGGGACCTGGATACGCAGTATTTT. Amino acids: CASSFRGTSGDLDTQYF.

This clonotype appeared a few times. V gene TRBV24-1 combines with J gene TRBJ1-6; D is possibly TRBD1 (5 bases). The CDR3 covers 19 residues. Trimming took off 1 base at V and 11 bases at J, with 26 bases between the two ends. Germline CDR1 is KGHDR and CDR2 is SFDVKD. This chain's CDR3 is CATSDLRKWIRDRMTPLHF. Here the CDR3 DNA reads TGTGCCACCAGTGATTTAAGAAAATGGATACGGGACCGAATGACACCCCTCCACTTT.

The gene calls are TRBV7-2 and TRBJ2-5; possible D gene TRBD2, 6 bases. Germline V gene data show CDR1 as SGHTA and CDR2 as FQGNSA. The CDR3 spans 14 residues. V shed 10 bases and J shed 3 bases, with 18 bases lying between them. The CDR3 DNA follows: TGTGCCACTACTCGTGGGGGGTCGGAAGAGACCCAGTACTTC. Its translation is CATTRGGSEETQYF.

This clonotype has just a few counts. In DNA, the CDR3 is TGTGCCAGCAGTTACAGGGCTAGCTACAATGAGCAGTTCTTC. This encodes CASSYRASYNEQFF. The rearrangement joins TRBV6-6 to TRBJ2-1; no clear D gene. Germline V CDR1 and CDR2: MNHNY, SVGAGI (reference sequence). Trimming shortened V by 2 bases and J by 3 bases, and 8 bases separated the two germline ends. This CDR3 has 14 amino acids.

This clonotype was seen repeatedly, ten times or more. This chain joins TRBV7-2 and TRBJ2-1; TRBD2 matches at 14 bases. The CDR3 length is 18 residues. V lost 5 bases, J lost 1 base, and 7 bases stayed unmatched. Germline CDR1 is SGHTA and CDR2 is FQGNSA. CDR3 nucleotides: TGTGCCAGCAGCCCCCCGACTAGCGGGGGGGCGTCCTACAATGAGCAGTTCTTC. It yields the protein CASSPPTSGGASYNEQFF.

The rearrangement links TRBV7-9 to TRBJ1-1, with D unclear. Trimming cost V 1 base and J 4 bases, with 19 bases left between them. Germline V gene lookup returns CDR1 SEHNR and CDR2 FQNEAQ (reference sequence). The CDR3 spans 17 residues. The DNA for the CDR3 is TGTGCCAGCAGCTTAGGGCCGTCGCTAGGGTACATCACTGAAGCTTTCTTT. Its protein is CASSLGPSLGYITEAFF.

The rearrangement uses TRBV27 and TRBJ1-5; D is undetermined. V was cut by 2 bases and J by 7 bases, with 15 bases left in between. Germline V CDR1 and CDR2: MNHEY, SMNVEV (reference sequence). The CDR3 spans 15 residues. CDR3 residues: CASSLEGHGWQPQHF. CDR3 DNA sequence: TGTGCCAGCAGTTTAGAGGGCCATGGGTGGCAGCCCCAGCATTTT.

The rearrangement uses TRBV7-2 and TRBJ2-7; a possible D gene is TRBD1 (6 bases). Germline-derived CDR1 and CDR2 are SGHTA and FQGNSA. Trimming pared 5 bases from V and 2 bases from J, leaving 19 bases between. The CDR3 totals 16 residues. The CDR3 loop is CASSPDTGTHAYEQYF. The CDR3 bases are TGTGCCAGCAGCCCCGACACCGGGACACACGCCTACGAGCAGTACTTC.

This chain joins TRBV4-1 and TRBJ1-2; D is unresolved. The CDR3 covers 18 residues. CDR1 and CDR2 (germline): MGHRA, YSYEKL. Trimming took 1 base from V and 6 from J, leaving 24 bases between them. The CDR3 region has the DNA TGCGCCAGCAGCCAAGTCAAATATCCGACCAGGTTCACCGATGGCTACACCTTC. As protein: CASSQVKYPTRFTDGYTF.

This clonotype has just a few counts. This chain connects TRBV20-1 to TRBJ1-1; D uncertain. The germline V and J ends were trimmed by 1 base and 3 bases, with 9 bases remaining between them. Germline V gene data show CDR1 as DFQATT and CDR2 as SNEGSKA (reference sequence). The CDR3 is 13 residues long. The CDR3: CSARAGWDTEAFF. The CDR3 DNA is TGCAGTGCTAGAGCGGGGTGGGACACTGAAGCTTTCTTT.

This clonotype was recorded a few times. V gene TRBV7-2 combines with J gene TRBJ2-2; D is undetermined. Germline-derived CDR1 and CDR2 are SGHTA and FQGNSA. Deletions cut 3 bases from V and 6 bases from J, with 20 bases between. This CDR3 has 17 amino acids. CDR3 nucleotide sequence: TGTGCCAGCAGCTTTGGTGGGGTTGGGGTTTTTTCCGGGGAGCTGTTTTTT. It specifies CASSFGGVGVFSGELFF.

V is TRBV7-8 and J is TRBJ1-3; perhaps TRBD1 as D (5 bases). Germline V gene lookup returns CDR1 SGHVS and CDR2 FQNEAQ. V was shortened by 5 bases and J by 1 base, with 12 bases between the two germline ends. The CDR3 has 15 residues. The CDR3 sequence is CASSISGNSGNTIYF. For the CDR3, the DNA is TGTGCCAGCAGCATCTCAGGGAATTCTGGAAACACCATATATTTT.

The sample holds a few counts of this clonotype. The chain joins TRBV7-2 to TRBJ2-3; D not resolved. The CDR3 is made up of 13 amino acids. Germline values: CDR1 SGHTA, CDR2 FQGNSA. Trimming shortened V by 5 bases and J by 4 bases, and 10 bases separated the two germline ends. The CDR3 sequence: CASSQQLPDTQYF. The CDR3, as DNA: TGTGCCAGCAGCCAACAACTACCAGATACGCAGTATTTT.

This clonotype was picked up many times. The rearrangement uses TRBV7-6 and TRBJ2-3; tentatively, D is TRBD2 (6 bases). Germline loops: CDR1 SGHVS, CDR2 FNYEAQ. This CDR3 has 13 amino acids. V lost 1 base to trimming and J lost 9 bases, with 11 bases between them. The CDR3 spells CASSLGLAGTQYF. For the CDR3, the DNA is TGTGCCAGCAGCTTAGGTTTGGCGGGGACGCAGTATTTT.

This rearrangement joins TRBV6-6 to TRBJ1-6, with D possibly matching TRBD1 (5 bases). CDR3 size: 16 residues. Germline V gives CDR1 MNHNY, CDR2 SVGAGI (reference sequence). V was clipped by 10 bases and J by 7 bases, with 23 bases between them. DNA for the CDR3: TGTGCCACCTCAAAGGGGTTTCAGACTAGGAATTCACCCCTCCACTTT. It encodes CATSKGFQTRNSPLHF.

The chain joins TRBV7-2 to TRBJ1-3; TRBD1 might be the D (6 bases). Trimming removed 1 base from V and 9 bases from J, with 13 bases in between. Germline V gene lookup returns CDR1 SGHTA and CDR2 FQGNSA. The CDR3 covers 14 residues. CDR3 protein: CASSLVLGAATIYF. The CDR3 DNA follows: TGTGCCAGCAGCTTAGTGTTGGGGGCGGCCACCATATATTTT. The full variable domain, in which reference TRBV7-2 and TRBJ1-3 provide the parts outside the CDR3, is GAGVSQSPSNKVTEKGKDVELRCDPISGHTALYWYRQSLGQGLEFLIYFQGNSAPDKSGLPSDRFSAERTGGSVSTLTIQRTQQEDSAVYLCASSLVLGAATIYFGEGSWLTVV.

This chain uses TRBV7-2 with TRBJ2-2, with a weak D call TRBD2 (7 bases). Trimming removed 7 bases at V and 6 bases at J, with 18 bases between. Germline V gene lookup returns CDR1 SGHTA and CDR2 FQGNSA. The CDR3 is made up of 15 amino acids. The CDR3 region has the DNA TGTGCCAGCACTATGGGGGCGGGAGTACCCGGGGAGCTGTTTTTT. This encodes CASTMGAGVPGELFF. The full variable domain, in which reference TRBV7-2 and TRBJ2-2 provide the parts outside the CDR3, is GAGVSQSPSNKVTEKGKDVELRCDPISGHTALYWYRQSLGQGLEFLIYFQGNSAPDKSGLPSDRFSAERTGGSVSTLTIQRTQQEDSAVYLCASTMGAGVPGELFFGEGSRLTVL.

This clonotype was counted a few times. The chain links TRBV27 to TRBJ1-5; no clear D gene. This CDR3 is built from 14 residues. V lost 0 bases, J lost 4 bases, and 7 bases lay in between. Germline CDR1 MNHEY, CDR2 SMNVEV (reference sequence). In nucleotides, the CDR3 is TGTGCCAGCAGTTTATCGCAGGAGAATCAGCCCCAGCATTTT. It is translated as CASSLSQENQPQHF.

The rearrangement uses TRBV6-1 and TRBJ2-1; D ambiguous. The CDR3 has 14 amino acids. Trimming took 2 bases from V and 7 from J, leaving 12 bases between them. Germline lookup yields CDR1 MNHNS and CDR2 SASEGT. DNA for the CDR3: TGTGCCAGCAGTGAAAGTCCCTTGAGAAATGAGCAGTTCTTC. Protein product: CASSESPLRNEQFF.

V gene TRBV12-3 or TRBV12-4 combines with J gene TRBJ2-4; maybe TRBD1 (6 bases). This CDR3 comprises 14 residues. The germline V and J ends were trimmed by 2 bases and 7 bases, with 12 bases remaining between them. The CDR3 DNA sequence: TGTGCCAGCAGTTTACAGAAACAGGGTAACATTCAGTACTTC. Residues: CASSLQKQGNIQYF.

The chain recombines TRBV6-2 or TRBV6-3 with TRBJ2-1; the match to TRBD2 covers 9 bases. Looked up from germline, CDR1 is MNHEY and CDR2 is SVGEGT. The CDR3 runs 17 residues. The V segment lost 3 bases and the J segment 6 bases; nucleotides outside the gene matches: 12. In nucleotides, the CDR3 is TGTGCCAGCAGTTATTGGGTCGGGGCTAGCGGGACCAATGAGCAGTTCTTC. This gives the protein CASSYWVGASGTNEQFF.

The V call is TRBV7-2, the J call TRBJ1-2; a possible D gene is TRBD1 (5 bases). This CDR3 is built from 18 residues. Trimming pared 2 bases from V and 4 bases from J, leaving 23 bases between. The germline CDR1 and CDR2 sequences are SGHTA and FQGNSA. In DNA form, the CDR3 reads TGTGCCAGCAGCTTATTTGGGCAGGGATTATCTTCGACCTATGGCTACACCTTC. Residues: CASSLFGQGLSSTYGYTF.

On this clonotype itself: The junction differs from germline at one of its ends, possibly a read error. This sequence joins TRBV7-2 and TRBJ2-2, with D possibly matching TRBD2 (6 bases). This CDR3 is 15 amino acids long. The germline V gene has CDR1 SGHTA and CDR2 FQGNSA. This chain's CDR3 is CASSLLRGDTGELSF. The CDR3 bases are TGTGCCAGCAGCTTATTGCGGGGTGACACCGGGGAGCTGTCTTTT.

The J gene is TRBJ2-3, the V gene TRBV20-1; D may be TRBD1 or TRBD2 (5 bases each). Germline-derived CDR1 and CDR2 are DFQATT and SNEGSKA (reference sequence). The V gene lost 3 bases and the J gene lost 0 bases, with 19 bases spanning the gap. The CDR3 runs 17 residues. DNA for the CDR3: TGCAGTGCTAGTTGGGGGTCCTCCGAAACTAGCACAGATACGCAGTATTTT. Amino acid sequence: CSASWGSSETSTDTQYF.